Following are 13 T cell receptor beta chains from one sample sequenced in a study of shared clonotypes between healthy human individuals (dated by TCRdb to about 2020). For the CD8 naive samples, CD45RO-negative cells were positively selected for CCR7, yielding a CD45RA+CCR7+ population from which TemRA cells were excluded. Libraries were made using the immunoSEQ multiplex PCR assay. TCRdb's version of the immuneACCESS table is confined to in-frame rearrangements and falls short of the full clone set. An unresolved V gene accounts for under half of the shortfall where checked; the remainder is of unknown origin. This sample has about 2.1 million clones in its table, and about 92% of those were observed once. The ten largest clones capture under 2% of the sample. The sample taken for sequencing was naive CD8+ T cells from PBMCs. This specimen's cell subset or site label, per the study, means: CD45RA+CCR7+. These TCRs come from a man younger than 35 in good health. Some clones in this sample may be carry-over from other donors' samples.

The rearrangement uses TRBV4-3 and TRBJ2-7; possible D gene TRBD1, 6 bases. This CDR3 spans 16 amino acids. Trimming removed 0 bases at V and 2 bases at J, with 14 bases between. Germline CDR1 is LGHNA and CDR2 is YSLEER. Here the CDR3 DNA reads TGCGCCAGCAGCCAAGATTCCGGGACAATTACCTACGAGCAGTACTTC. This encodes CASSQDSGTITYEQYF.

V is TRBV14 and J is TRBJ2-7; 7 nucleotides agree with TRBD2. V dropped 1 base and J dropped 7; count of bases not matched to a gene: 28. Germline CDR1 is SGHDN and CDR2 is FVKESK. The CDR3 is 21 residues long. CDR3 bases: TGTGCCAGCAGCCAAGCTCTTGGAAGCGGGGACGGCATACAATGGCGGGTGGAGCAGTACTTC. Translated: CASSQALGSGDGIQWRVEQYF.

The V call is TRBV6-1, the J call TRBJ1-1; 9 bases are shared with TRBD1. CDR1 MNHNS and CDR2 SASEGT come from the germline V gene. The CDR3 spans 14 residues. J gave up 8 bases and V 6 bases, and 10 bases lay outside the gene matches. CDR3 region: CASRDRGLQAEAFF. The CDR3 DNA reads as TGTGCCAGCAGGGACAGGGGACTCCAGGCCGAAGCTTTCTTT.

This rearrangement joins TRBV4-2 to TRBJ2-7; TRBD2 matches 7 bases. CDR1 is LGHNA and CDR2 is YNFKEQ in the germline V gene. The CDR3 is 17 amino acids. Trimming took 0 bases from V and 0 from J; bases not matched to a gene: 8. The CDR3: CASSQDIPSGSSYEQYF. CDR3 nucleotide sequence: TGTGCCAGCAGCCAAGATATTCCTAGCGGCAGCTCCTACGAGCAGTACTTC.

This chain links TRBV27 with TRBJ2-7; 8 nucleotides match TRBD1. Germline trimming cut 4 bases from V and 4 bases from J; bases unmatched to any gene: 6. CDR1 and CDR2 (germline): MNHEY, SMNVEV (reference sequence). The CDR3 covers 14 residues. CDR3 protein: CASSSRDRHYEQYF. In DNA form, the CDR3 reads TGTGCCAGCAGTTCAAGGGACAGGCATTACGAGCAGTACTTC.

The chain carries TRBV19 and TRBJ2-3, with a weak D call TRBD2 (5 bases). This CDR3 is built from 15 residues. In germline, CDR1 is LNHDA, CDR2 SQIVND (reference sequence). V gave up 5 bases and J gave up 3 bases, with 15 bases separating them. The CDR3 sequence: CASSPDGAATDTQYF. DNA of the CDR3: TGTGCCAGTAGTCCTGACGGAGCGGCGACAGATACGCAGTATTTT.

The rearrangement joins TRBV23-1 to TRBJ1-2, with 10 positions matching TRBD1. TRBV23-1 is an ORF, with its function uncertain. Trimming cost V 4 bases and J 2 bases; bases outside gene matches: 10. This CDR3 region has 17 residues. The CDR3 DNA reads TGCGCCAGCAGTCTACTCTCTTCGGGACAGGGGAACTATGGCTACACCTTC. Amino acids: CASSLLSSGQGNYGYTF.

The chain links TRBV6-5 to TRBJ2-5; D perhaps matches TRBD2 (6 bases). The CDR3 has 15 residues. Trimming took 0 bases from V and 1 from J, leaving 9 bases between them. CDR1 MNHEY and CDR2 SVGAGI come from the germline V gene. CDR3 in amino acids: CASSYSYGSQETQYF. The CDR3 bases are TGTGCCAGCAGTTACTCGTACGGGAGCCAAGAGACCCAGTACTTC.

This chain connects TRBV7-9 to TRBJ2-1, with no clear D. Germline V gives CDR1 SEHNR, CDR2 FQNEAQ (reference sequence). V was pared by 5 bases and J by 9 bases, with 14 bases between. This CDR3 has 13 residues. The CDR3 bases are TGTGCCAGCAGCAAGATGTCGCAACCTGAGCAGTTCTTC. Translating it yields CASSKMSQPEQFF.

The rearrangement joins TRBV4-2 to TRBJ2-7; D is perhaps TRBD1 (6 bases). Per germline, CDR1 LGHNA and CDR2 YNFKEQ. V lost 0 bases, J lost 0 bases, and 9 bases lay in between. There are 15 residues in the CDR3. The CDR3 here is CASSQDGDNSYEQYF. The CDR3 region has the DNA TGTGCCAGCAGCCAAGATGGGGACAACTCCTACGAGCAGTACTTC.

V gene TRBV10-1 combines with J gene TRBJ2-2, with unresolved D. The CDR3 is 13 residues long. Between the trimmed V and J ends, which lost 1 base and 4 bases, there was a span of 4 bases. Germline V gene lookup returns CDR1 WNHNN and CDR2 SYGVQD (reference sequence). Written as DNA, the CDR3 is TGCGCCAGCAGTGAGTTGGGCACCGGGGAGCTGTTTTTT. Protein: CASSELGTGELFF.

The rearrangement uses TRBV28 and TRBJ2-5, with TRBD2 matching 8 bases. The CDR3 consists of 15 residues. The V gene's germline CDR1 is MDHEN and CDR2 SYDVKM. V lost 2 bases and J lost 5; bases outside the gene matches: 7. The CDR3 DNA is TGTGCCAGCAGTTTAAGAGCGGGAGAGGTGGAGACCCAGTACTTC. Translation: CASSLRAGEVETQYF.

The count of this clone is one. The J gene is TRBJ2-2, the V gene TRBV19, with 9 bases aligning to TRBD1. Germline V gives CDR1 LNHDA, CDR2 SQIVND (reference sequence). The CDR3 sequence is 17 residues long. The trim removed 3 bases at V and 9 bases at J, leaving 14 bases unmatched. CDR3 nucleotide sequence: TGTGCCAGTAGTATTTTCACCACAGGGGGCCACCGGCGGGAGCTGTTTTTT. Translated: CASSIFTTGGHRRELFF.